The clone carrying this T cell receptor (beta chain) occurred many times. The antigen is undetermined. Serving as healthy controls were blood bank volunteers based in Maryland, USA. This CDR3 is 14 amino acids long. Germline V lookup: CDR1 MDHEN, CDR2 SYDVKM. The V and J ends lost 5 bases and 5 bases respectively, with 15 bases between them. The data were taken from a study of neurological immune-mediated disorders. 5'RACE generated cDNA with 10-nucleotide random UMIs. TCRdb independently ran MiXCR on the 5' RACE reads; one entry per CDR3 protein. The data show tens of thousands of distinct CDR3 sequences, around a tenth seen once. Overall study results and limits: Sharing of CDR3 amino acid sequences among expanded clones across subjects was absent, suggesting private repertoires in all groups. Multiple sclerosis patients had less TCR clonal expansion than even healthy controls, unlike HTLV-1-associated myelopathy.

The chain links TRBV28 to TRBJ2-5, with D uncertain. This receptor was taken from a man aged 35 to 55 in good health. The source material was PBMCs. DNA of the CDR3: TGTGCCAGCAGTCCAGATGGGGTGTGGGAGACCCAGTACTTC. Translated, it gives CASSPDGVWETQYF. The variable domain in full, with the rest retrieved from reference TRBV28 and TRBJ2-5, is DVKVTQSSRYLVKRTGEKVFLECVQDMDHENMFWYRQDPGLGLRLIYFSYDVKMKEKGDIPEGYSVSREKKERFSLILESASTNQTSMYLCASSPDGVWETQYFGPGTRLLVL.